This TCR beta chain was retrieved from a study of T cell changes during pregnancy in multiple sclerosis. In germline, CDR1 is LGHNA, CDR2 YNFKEQ. The V segment lost 5 bases and the J segment 7 bases; nucleotides outside the gene matches: 14. The CDR3 is 18 residues long. Assay: immunoSEQ multiplex PCR; the TCRdb copy retains only in-frame clones and omits some. The table includes tens of thousands of clones, 92% detected once. This TCR came from a female donor in good health, enrolled as a control in a pregnancy study. This specimen consisted of peripheral blood, obtained in the first trimester of pregnancy. The chain couples TRBV4-2 to TRBJ2-3; the match to TRBD2 covers 14 bases. In DNA form, the CDR3 reads TGTGCCAGCAGCTTGGTCCCCGGACTAGCGGGAGGTAGGAATACGCAGTATTTT. Translating gives CASSLVPGLAGGRNTQYF.